The source of this TCR beta chain is a study of blood T cell repertoires in COVID-19. This CDR3 is 17 amino acids long. The J segment lost 0 bases and the V segment lost 2 bases, leaving 6 bases of the junction unmatched. CDR1 and CDR2 from the germline V gene are SGHAT and FQNNGV. Per the authors' pipeline: Amplification of reference gene primers provided the estimated nucleated cell counts. The table came from immunoSEQ multiplex PCR; TCRdb's copy has only in-frame clones and leaves some out. V, J and clone size derive from that table, while D and trimming were established from the DNA sequence. The sample has about 180,000 clones; roughly 82% are singletons. Enrollees, about 18 to 89 years old, lived in 24 US areas. The study assigned cohorts using participant-reported clinical history.

The rearrangement links TRBV11-2 to TRBJ2-2; 7 bases fit TRBD1. This clonotype originated in a middle-aged man who had recovered from COVID-19. Input material: PBMCs or T cells enriched from blood (not recorded which). CDR3 sequence (DNA): TGTGCCAGCAGCTTAATCAAGGGACAGACGAACACCGGGGAGCTGTTTTTT. This sequence encodes CASSLIKGQTNTGELFF. The full variable domain, rest sourced from reference TRBV11-2 and TRBJ2-2, is EAGVAQSPRYKIIEKRQSVAFWCNPISGHATLYWYQQILGQGPKLLIQFQNNGVVDDSQLPKDRFSAERLKGVDSTLKIQPAKLEDSAVYLCASSLIKGQTNTGELFFGEGSRLTVL.